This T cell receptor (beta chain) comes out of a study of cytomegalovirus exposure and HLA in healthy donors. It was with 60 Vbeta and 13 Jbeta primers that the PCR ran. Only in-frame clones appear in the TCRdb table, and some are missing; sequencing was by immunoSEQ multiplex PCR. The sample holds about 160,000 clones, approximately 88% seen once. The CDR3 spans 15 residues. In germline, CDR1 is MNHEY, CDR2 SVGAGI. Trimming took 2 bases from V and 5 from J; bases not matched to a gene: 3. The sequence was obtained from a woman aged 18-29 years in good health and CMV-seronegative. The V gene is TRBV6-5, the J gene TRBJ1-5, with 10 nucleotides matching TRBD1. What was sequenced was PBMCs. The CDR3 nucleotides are TGTGCCAGCAGTTACGCCGGGACAGGGGATCAGCCCCAGCATTTT. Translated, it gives CASSYAGTGDQPQHF.